This T cell receptor (beta chain) was captured by sequencing in a study of T cells in Graves' hyperthyroidism and ophthalmopathy. Overall study context: Peripheral blood was drawn at first diagnosis, prior to all treatment. Study-wide points: Most expanded thyroid clonotypes above 0.001 recurred in blood.

Losses at the gene ends were 6 bases for V and 5 bases for J; bases not matched to a gene: 9. CDR3 length equals 14 residues. CDR1 is MNHEY, CDR2 SMNVEV, per germline (reference sequence). Graves' hyperthyroidism was deemed stable absent ophthalmopathy progression within 18 months. This clonotype was detected many times. Its specificity is not known. Researchers amplified the TCR beta CDR3 regions from RNA transcripts. Primed by the HTBI set, a first-round RT-PCR was run on the TCR CDR3. TCRdb used MiXCR to reprocess the multiplex PCR reads, holding one entry per CDR3 protein. This sample carries about 760,000 distinct CDR3 sequences, 30% to 40% of them seen once, and the ten largest clones take less than 40%.

The source material was blood. The chain links TRBV27 to TRBJ2-5; the match to TRBD2 covers 7 bases. This TCR derives from a woman between 40 and 50 years old with Graves' hyperthyroidism. The CDR3 region is CASSLDRGGETQYF. The CDR3 coding sequence is TGTGCCAGCAGCTTAGATAGGGGAGGGGAGACCCAGTACTTC.